This note documents a single T cell receptor (beta chain) sequence. The antigen remains undetermined. Profiled with immunoSEQ multiplex PCR; TCRdb holds only in-frame clones, not every one. The table lists 90,000 or so clones, over 75% of them singletons. These data originate in a study of OX40 agonist ivuxolimab in advanced cancers. Study at large: Enrolled patients in dose escalation had cancers that were hepatocellular carcinoma, melanoma, renal cell or head and neck cancer. Prior anti-PD-1, anti-PD-L1 or anti-CTLA-4 therapy did not bar entry, and about 38% had some. The study reported partial responses in three patients: one hepatocellular carcinoma, two cutaneous melanoma. Whole-study results and caveats: The authors also found low normalized T-cell clonal expansion in some nonresponders.

The CDR3 is 12 amino acids. Germline CDR1 is LNHDA and CDR2 is SQIVND (reference sequence). V was shortened by 6 bases and J by 5 bases, with 8 bases between the two germline ends. The V gene is TRBV19, the J gene TRBJ2-4; D uncertain. The clonotype comes from an adult with an advanced solid tumor such as melanoma, head and neck, liver or kidney cancer. Here the sequenced sample was CD4+ or CD8+ T cells sorted from blood, taken in a trial of the OX40 agonist ivuxolimab. The CDR3 reads CASRSRQNIQYF. The CDR3, as DNA: TGTGCCAGTAGAAGCAGGCAAAACATTCAGTACTTC.